This passage covers 29 T cell receptor beta chains from one sample sequenced in a study of spatial heterogeneity in lung cancer. The sample's time point: sample taken at primary tumor resection. TCRdb redid the calling of the 5' RACE reads with MiXCR, one entry per CDR3 protein. The table shows roughly 13,000 distinct CDR3 sequences, with around 4% occurring only once. Here the sequenced sample was PBMCs, taken at surgery. The receptors were sampled from a male donor with early-stage non-small cell lung cancer.

The sample holds many counts of this clonotype. At one boundary the junction diverges from the germline segment, which might be a read error. The rearrangement uses TRBV20-1 and TRBJ1-2, with D maybe TRBD1 (6 bases). The germline V gene has CDR1 DFQATT and CDR2 SNEGSKA (reference sequence). CDR3 length: 13 amino acids. The CDR3 protein is CSARADRPDGYTF. Written as DNA, the CDR3 is TGCAGTGCGAGAGCCGACAGGCCGGATGGCTACACCTTC.

A few counts support this clonotype. The rearrangement joins TRBV7-6 to TRBJ2-3; 7 bases map to TRBD2. Germline V gives CDR1 SGHVS, CDR2 FNYEAQ. The CDR3 totals 16 residues. Trimming at V came to 5 bases and at J to 1 base, leaving 9 bases not matched to a gene. The CDR3 reads CASSPPEAGGTDTQYF. The CDR3 DNA is TGTGCCAGCAGCCCACCAGAGGCGGGAGGCACAGATACGCAGTATTTT.

In its sample, this clonotype ranks as large (0.1 to 1%). The chain joins TRBV6-5 to TRBJ2-1; 7 nucleotides agree with TRBD2. The V and J ends lost 6 bases and 4 bases, in that order; junction bases with no gene match: 6. CDR1 is MNHEY and CDR2 is SVGAGI in the germline V gene. CDR3 length: 14 residues. The CDR3 here is CASSWGGRYNEQFF. The CDR3, as DNA: TGTGCCAGCAGCTGGGGAGGGCGGTACAATGAGCAGTTCTTC.

This clonotype has at least ten counts. V gene TRBV12-3 or TRBV12-4 combines with J gene TRBJ2-1; TRBD1 matches 9 bases. Trimming removed 8 bases from V and 3 bases from J; junction bases left unmatched: 5. This CDR3 is built from 14 residues. CDR3 DNA: TGTGCCAGCGCGAAGACAGGGGGCTACAATGAGCAGTTCTTC. Protein product: CASAKTGGYNEQFF.

This clonotype was counted a few times. This rearrangement joins TRBV6-5 to TRBJ2-7, with TRBD1 as a possible D gene (6 bases). V was clipped by 8 bases and J by 3 bases, with 11 bases between them. The CDR3 length is 12 residues. In germline, CDR1 is MNHEY, CDR2 SVGAGI. The CDR3 bases are TGTGCCAGCGGAGGACAGCACTACGAGCAGTACTTC. This encodes CASGGQHYEQYF.

This clonotype was recorded at least ten times. The rearrangement links TRBV20-1 to TRBJ2-3, with 11 bases fitting TRBD2. Germline CDR1 is DFQATT and CDR2 is SNEGSKA (reference sequence). The CDR3 extends over 15 amino acids. The J segment lost 2 bases and the V segment lost 4 bases, leaving 5 bases of the junction unmatched. CDR3 DNA sequence: TGCAGTGCTACACTAGCGGGAGAATCCACAGATACGCAGTATTTT. Amino acids: CSATLAGESTDTQYF.

In its sample, this clonotype was seen many times. CDR3 in amino acids: CASSYSGGQNEQFF. DNA for the CDR3: TGTGCCAGCAGTTACTCTGGGGGGCAGAATGAGCAGTTCTTC. This chain links TRBV6-2 or TRBV6-3 with TRBJ2-1; tentatively, D is TRBD1 or TRBD2 (6 bases each). Looked up from germline, CDR1 is MNHEY and CDR2 is SVGEGT. The CDR3 sequence is 14 residues long. V was clipped by 0 bases and J by 7 bases, with 10 bases between them.

There are a few counts of this clonotype. This chain links TRBV4-3 with TRBJ2-1, with D uncertain. Germline CDR1 reads LGHNA; CDR2 reads YSLEER. V gave up 5 bases and J gave up 5 bases, with 19 bases separating them. The CDR3 length is 16 residues. CDR3 loop: CASSSELTEFDNEQFF. CDR3 nucleotide sequence: TGCGCCAGCAGCTCAGAGCTAACGGAGTTCGACAATGAGCAGTTCTTC.

Many counts were recorded for this clonotype. The chain couples TRBV29-1 to TRBJ2-3; 8 nucleotides align to TRBD2. Germline lookup yields CDR1 SQVTM and CDR2 ANQGSEA. The CDR3 runs 14 residues. V lost 8 bases and J lost 0; bases outside the gene matches: 7. CDR3 nucleotide sequence: TGCAGCTCCAAGGGACTAGTGAGCACAGATACGCAGTATTTT. The encoded protein is CSSKGLVSTDTQYF.

This clonotype was recorded many times. The chain couples TRBV28 to TRBJ2-6; D is undetermined. The CDR3 is made up of 17 amino acids. Between the trimmed V and J ends, which lost 5 bases and 3 bases, there was a span of 17 bases. The germline V gene has CDR1 MDHEN and CDR2 SYDVKM. CDR3 nucleotides: TGTGCCAGCAGTGCCACTCAACGGTCTCGTGGGGCCAACGTCCTGACTTTC. Protein: CASSATQRSRGANVLTF.

This clonotype was seen at least ten times. The gene calls are TRBV24-1 and TRBJ1-2; 9 bases line up with TRBD1. CDR1 KGHDR and CDR2 SFDVKD come from the germline V gene. CDR3 size: 16 residues. Trimming at V came to 3 bases and at J to 8 bases, leaving 12 bases not matched to a gene. DNA for the CDR3: TGTGCCACCAGTGATCCTGGGACAGGGAGTATCGGCGGCTACACCTTC. This encodes CATSDPGTGSIGGYTF.

This clonotype has ten or more counts. This chain uses TRBV2 with TRBJ2-3, with 10 positions matching TRBD2. J gave up 5 bases and V 0 bases, and 11 bases lay outside the gene matches. CDR3 length equals 18 residues. Germline V gene data show CDR1 as SNHLY and CDR2 as FYNNEI. The CDR3 loop reads CASSEAGISGRALDTQYF. CDR3 DNA: TGTGCCAGCAGTGAAGCGGGGATAAGCGGGAGGGCCTTAGATACGCAGTATTTT.

This clonotype was recorded many times. This sequence joins TRBV5-1 and TRBJ1-1, with D hard to call. V was trimmed by 0 bases and J by 0 bases, leaving 6 bases between them. The CDR3 totals 14 residues. From germline, CDR1 is SGHRS and CDR2 YFSETQ. The CDR3 DNA sequence: TGCGCCAGCAGCTTGGACACCTTGAACACTGAAGCTTTCTTT. Translating gives CASSLDTLNTEAFF.

The rearrangement joins TRBV27 to TRBJ1-1; 9 bases match TRBD1. V trimming: 2 bases; J trimming: 5 bases; junction bases outside the gene matches: 24. The CDR3 spans 21 residues. Germline loops: CDR1 MNHEY, CDR2 SMNVEV (reference sequence). CDR3 region: CASSLRRNSKEQGAYRTEAFF. The CDR3 DNA reads TGTGCCAGCAGTTTAAGAAGGAACTCTAAGGAACAGGGGGCGTACAGGACTGAAGCTTTCTTT.

CDR3: CASIWTGEDTQYF. CDR3 sequence (DNA): TGTGCCAGCATATGGACAGGGGAAGATACGCAGTATTTT. The chain uses TRBV12-3 or TRBV12-4 and TRBJ2-3; 9 bases line up with TRBD1. This CDR3 is built from 13 residues. Unmatched junction bases numbered 4, after V lost 7 bases and J lost 5 bases.

This clonotype is medium-sized by share. This chain connects TRBV19 to TRBJ2-1; 10 nucleotides align to TRBD2. The CDR3 has 15 amino acids. J was trimmed by 0 bases and V by 7 bases; bases with no gene match: 3. Germline CDR1 is LNHDA and CDR2 is SQIVND (reference sequence). For the CDR3, the DNA is TGTGCCAGTATCTCTAGCGGGAGCTCCTACAATGAGCAGTTCTTC. Protein sequence: CASISSGSSYNEQFF.

This clonotype has just a few counts. V gene TRBV20-1 combines with J gene TRBJ2-1; 8 bases agree with TRBD2. Germline V gene lookup returns CDR1 DFQATT and CDR2 SNEGSKA (reference sequence). The CDR3 is 15 residues long. The junction had 8 bases not matched to a gene; V was cut back by 3 bases and J by 4 bases. This chain's CDR3 is CSARTGAGAYNEQFF. CDR3 bases: TGCAGTGCTAGGACAGGAGCGGGAGCATACAATGAGCAGTTCTTC.

This clonotype came up many times. The CDR3 nucleotides read TGTGCCAGCAGCATACTAGTTTCCCCTGACAATGAGCAGTTCTTC. Translation: CASSILVSPDNEQFF. The J gene is TRBJ2-1, the V gene TRBV28; D may be TRBD2 (5 bases). V dropped 6 bases and J dropped 5 bases, with 17 bases sitting between them. The CDR3 consists of 15 residues. Germline CDR1 is MDHEN and CDR2 is SYDVKM. The full variable domain, rest sourced from reference TRBV28 and TRBJ2-1, is DVKVTQSSRYLVKRTGEKVFLECVQDMDHENMFWYRQDPGLGLRLIYFSYDVKMKEKGDIPEGYSVSREKKERFSLILESASTNQTSMYLCASSILVSPDNEQFFGPGTRLTVL.

Many counts were recorded for this clonotype. The V call is TRBV5-8, the J call TRBJ2-2; 10 bases line up with TRBD2. V was clipped by 6 bases and J by 0 bases; unmatched bases: 5. The germline V gene has CDR1 SGHTS and CDR2 YDEGEE. The CDR3 is 16 residues long. In nucleotides, the CDR3 is TGTGCCAGCAAGGAGCGGGAGGGCCCGAACACCGGGGAGCTGTTTTTT. Protein: CASKEREGPNTGELFF.

This clonotype was counted a few times. The V call is TRBV6-5, the J call TRBJ2-7; 7 nucleotides agree with TRBD1. The germline V gene has CDR1 MNHEY and CDR2 SVGAGI. Trimming took 0 bases from V and 7 from J; bases not matched to a gene: 0. This CDR3 comprises 12 residues. The CDR3 loop reads CASSYSTGEQYF. DNA for the CDR3: TGTGCCAGCAGTTACTCGACAGGGGAGCAGTACTTC.

This clonotype appeared many times. The chain couples TRBV3-1 to TRBJ1-6; possibly TRBD1 for D (5 bases). The germline CDR1 and CDR2 sequences are LGHDT and YNNKEL (reference sequence). V was clipped by 1 base and J by 7 bases, with 11 bases between them. The CDR3 is 15 residues long. This CDR3 is CASSQGTTRNSPLHF. Written as DNA, the CDR3 is TGTGCCAGCAGCCAAGGGACAACTAGAAATTCACCCCTCCACTTT.

The table lists this clonotype with many counts. This sequence joins TRBV3-1 and TRBJ2-7, with TRBD2 matching 15 bases. The germline CDR1 and CDR2 sequences are LGHDT and YNNKEL (reference sequence). The junction had 0 bases not matched to a gene; V was cut back by 1 base and J by 2 bases. The CDR3 sequence is 16 residues long. CDR3 coding DNA: TGTGCCAGCAGCCAAGGGACTAGCGGGAGGGCCTACGAGCAGTACTTC. Residues: CASSQGTSGRAYEQYF.

This clonotype occurred a few times. The chain links TRBV11-2 to TRBJ2-7; a weak D match, TRBD2 (6 bases). The CDR3 is 14 amino acids. Trimming stripped 5 bases from V and 7 bases from J, with 18 bases between. Per germline, CDR1 SGHAT and CDR2 FQNNGV. The CDR3 loop reads CASSLIATGGEQYF. CDR3 in DNA: TGTGCCAGCAGCCTTATAGCAACCGGAGGGGAGCAGTACTTC.

The V gene is TRBV3-1, the J gene TRBJ1-5; D ambiguous. The V end was cut by 3 bases, the J end by 5 bases, with 8 bases between. Germline CDR1 and CDR2: LGHDT and YNNKEL (reference sequence). The CDR3 contains 13 residues. CDR3 sequence (DNA): TGTGCCAGCAGCCAGACTGTGGATCAGCCCCAGCATTTT. Translated, it gives CASSQTVDQPQHF.

This clonotype was observed at least ten times. The J gene is TRBJ2-7, the V gene TRBV4-1, with D perhaps matching TRBD1 (6 bases). V shed 1 base and J shed 3 bases, with 13 bases lying between them. This CDR3 has 15 amino acids. The germline CDR1 and CDR2 sequences are MGHRA and YSYEKL. CDR3 coding DNA: TGCGCCAGCAGCCAAGTTATGGGGGACATCTACGAGCAGTACTTC. It yields the protein CASSQVMGDIYEQYF.

This clonotype showed up just a few times. The V gene is TRBV19, the J gene TRBJ2-3; 7 bases are a match to TRBD2. This CDR3 comprises 15 residues. The germline V gene encodes CDR1 LNHDA and CDR2 SQIVND (reference sequence). Trimming cost V 5 bases and J 1 base; bases outside gene matches: 6. CDR3 coding DNA: TGTGCCAGTAGTGCCCGCGGGAGCGGCACAGATACGCAGTATTTT. Residues: CASSARGSGTDTQYF.

This clonotype is large by share. The chain uses TRBV6-4 and TRBJ1-6; 10 bases match TRBD1. After removal of 5 bases from V and 7 bases from J, the junction contained 5 bases not matched to a gene. The CDR3 consists of 15 residues. The germline V gene has CDR1 MRHNA and CDR2 SNTAGT. Written as DNA, the CDR3 is TGTGCCAGCAGTCCCCAGGGACAGGGGAATTCACCCCTCCACTTT. It codes for CASSPQGQGNSPLHF.

The table lists this clonotype with a few counts. The chain joins TRBV11-2 to TRBJ2-7; D is possibly TRBD1 or TRBD2 (6 bases each). V dropped 7 bases and J dropped 1 base, with 11 bases sitting between them. CDR3 length equals 13 residues. Per the germline V gene, CDR1 is SGHAT and CDR2 is FQNNGV. CDR3 loop: CASNGGGSYEQYF. Here the CDR3 DNA reads TGTGCCAGCAACGGGGGCGGATCCTACGAGCAGTACTTC.

The sample holds many counts of this clonotype. CDR3 amino acids: CASSSGTSGTDTQYF. In DNA, the CDR3 is TGTGCCAGCAGCTCCGGGACTAGTGGCACAGATACGCAGTATTTT. The genes are TRBV7-9 and TRBJ2-3; 8 nucleotides match TRBD2. The trim removed 4 bases at V and 1 base at J, leaving 4 bases unmatched. The CDR3 totals 15 residues. Germline V CDR1 and CDR2: SEHNR, FQNEAQ (reference sequence).